Detailed here is one T cell receptor beta chain. Its antigen is undetermined. The data are from a study of blood T cells in healthy people across ages. With a J-beta primer mix and a sample-barcoded 5' primer, a second PCR ran roughly 6 to 11 cycles. A 12-random-nucleotide template-switch adaptor tagged each cDNA molecule. Sequencing recovered at least 2.5 million CDR3-containing paired-end reads from each sample. MiXCR, run by TCRdb on the 5' RACE reads, gives a single entry per CDR3 protein. The sample has 660,000 or so distinct CDR3 sequences; roughly 58% are singletons. Points from the study as a whole: It was the long-lived donors that had more naive CD4+ cells and higher diversity than aged donors.

CDR3 length: 14 amino acids. V dropped 0 bases and J dropped 4 bases, with 10 bases sitting between them. Germline V gene lookup returns CDR1 SGDLS and CDR2 YYNGEE. The clonotype comes from a man between 60 and 75 years old in good health. The sequenced sample consisted of blood. This chain uses TRBV9 with TRBJ2-5; D is possibly TRBD2 (6 bases). The CDR3 coding sequence is TGTGCCAGCAGCGTAGAGTCTAGCGTAGAGACCCAGTACTTC. It encodes CASSVESSVETQYF.